Following are 18 T cell receptor beta chains from one sample sequenced in a study of spatial heterogeneity in lung cancer. Time point reported: sample taken at primary tumor resection. Researchers sequenced whole RNA taken from tumor, nontumor lung or frozen PBMC without sorting. In TCRdb, the 5' RACE reads were re-called with MiXCR into one record per CDR3 protein. The data hold roughly 40,000 distinct CDR3 sequences, with approximately 6.8% observed a single time. The sequencing here drew on PBMCs, taken at surgery. These receptors all come from a female donor with early-stage non-small cell lung cancer.

The V call is TRBV7-9, the J call TRBJ2-1; 13 bases map to TRBD2. The CDR3 contains 18 residues. The germline V gene encodes CDR1 SEHNR and CDR2 FQNEAQ (reference sequence). The junction had 8 bases not matched to a gene; V was cut back by 6 bases and J by 0 bases. The CDR3 DNA reads as TGTGCCAGCAGGGTGGGACTAGCGGGGTTGCCCTCCTACAATGAGCAGTTCTTC. Translation: CASRVGLAGLPSYNEQFF. Filled out from reference TRBV7-9 and TRBJ2-1, the complete variable domain reads DTGVSQNPRHKITKRGQNVTFRCDPISEHNRLYWYRQTLGQGPEFLTYFQNEAQLEKSRLLSDRFSAERPKGSFSTLEIQRTEQGDSAMYLCASRVGLAGLPSYNEQFFGPGTRLTVL.

This clonotype was counted a few times. The gene calls are TRBV6-1 and TRBJ1-1; D is perhaps TRBD1 (6 bases). Per germline, CDR1 MNHNS and CDR2 SASEGT. The length of the CDR3 is 15 residues. Deletions cut 2 bases from V and 5 bases from J, with 15 bases between. The CDR3, as DNA: TGTGCCAGCAGTGAAAGGGGCAGGGGAAGGACTGAAGCTTTCTTT. It specifies CASSERGRGRTEAFF.

This clonotype was detected ten times or more. The chain joins TRBV12-3 or TRBV12-4 to TRBJ1-1; D is unclear. CDR3 size: 13 residues. V gave up 3 bases and J gave up 7 bases, with 12 bases separating them. The CDR3 sequence is CASSLRPPFEAFF. The CDR3 DNA reads TGTGCCAGCAGTTTGAGACCCCCCTTTGAAGCTTTCTTT.

This clonotype has a count of ten or more. The chain carries TRBV11-2 and TRBJ2-1; 8 bases map to TRBD2. From germline, CDR1 is SGHAT and CDR2 FQNNGV. CDR3 size: 15 residues. The junction had 8 bases not matched to a gene; V was cut back by 5 bases and J by 5 bases. CDR3 loop: CASSPMAGGHNEQFF. CDR3 DNA sequence: TGTGCCAGCAGCCCTATGGCGGGGGGACACAATGAGCAGTTCTTC.

This clonotype has at least ten counts. This chain joins TRBV7-2 and TRBJ2-1, with TRBD1 identical over 7 bases. This CDR3 region has 16 residues. With 1 base clipped from V and 2 bases from J, the junction kept 5 bases outside the gene matches. From germline, CDR1 is SGHTA and CDR2 FQGNSA. In DNA, the CDR3 is TGTGCCAGCAGCTTAGATGTGACAGGGACCTACAATGAGCAGTTCTTC. The encoded protein is CASSLDVTGTYNEQFF.

CDR3 residues: CASSPVPGGNQPQHF. For the CDR3, the DNA is TGTGCCAGCAGCCCAGTTCCAGGGGGCAATCAGCCCCAGCATTTT. V is TRBV7-6 and J is TRBJ1-5; possible D gene TRBD1, 6 bases. The CDR3 extends over 15 amino acids. V lost 5 bases and J lost 2, with 13 bases in between. Germline assignment: CDR1 SGHVS and CDR2 FNYEAQ. The full variable domain, in which reference TRBV7-6 and TRBJ1-5 provide the parts outside the CDR3, is GAGVSQSPRYKVTKRGQDVALRCDPISGHVSLYWYRQALGQGPEFLTYFNYEAQQDKSGLPNDRFSAERPEGSISTLTIQRTEQRDSAMYRCASSPVPGGNQPQHFGDGTRLSIL.

This clonotype was counted ten times or more. The chain combines TRBV3-1 with TRBJ2-7; D might be TRBD2 (6 bases). Germline CDR1 and CDR2: LGHDT and YNNKEL (reference sequence). Trimming cost V 1 base and J 1 base, with 14 bases left between them. CDR3 length: 16 residues. The DNA of the CDR3 is TGTGCCAGCAGCCAAGTTCTCGGGCGGGGTTCCTACGAGCAGTACTTC. This encodes CASSQVLGRGSYEQYF.

This clonotype was counted ten times or more. The chain joins TRBV7-9 to TRBJ1-1; TRBD1 matches at 9 bases. The CDR3 has 15 residues. Germline-derived CDR1 and CDR2 are SEHNR and FQNEAQ (reference sequence). Unmatched junction bases numbered 7, after V lost 3 bases and J lost 5 bases. CDR3 in DNA: TGTGCCAGCAGCTTCGAGGGACAGGGAGGAACTGAAGCTTTCTTT. Encoded protein: CASSFEGQGGTEAFF.

V gene TRBV5-1 combines with J gene TRBJ1-5; D remains ambiguous. CDR1 and CDR2 from the germline V gene are SGHRS and YFSETQ. The CDR3 is made up of 11 amino acids. V lost 6 bases to trimming and J lost 4 bases, with 5 bases between them. CDR3 residues: CASTMNQPQHF. The CDR3 DNA reads as TGCGCCAGCACGATGAATCAGCCCCAGCATTTT.

The chain combines TRBV5-1 with TRBJ2-5, with TRBD1 matching over 9 bases. Germline lookup yields CDR1 SGHRS and CDR2 YFSETQ. CDR3 size: 15 residues. V trimming: 3 bases; J trimming: 4 bases; junction bases outside the gene matches: 7. This CDR3 reads CASSSGTGRGETQYF. CDR3 sequence (DNA): TGCGCCAGCAGCTCCGGGACAGGGAGAGGAGAGACCCAGTACTTC.

This clonotype was picked up many times. The chain is built from TRBV29-1 and TRBJ1-1; D ambiguous. Germline-derived CDR1 and CDR2 are SQVTM and ANQGSEA. Trimming left V 7 bases short and J 2 bases short, with 11 bases between. This CDR3 has 12 residues. The CDR3 bases are TGCAGCGGGCTGTGGGGTAACACTGAAGCTTTCTTT. Amino acid sequence: CSGLWGNTEAFF.

This clonotype was found many times. The chain couples TRBV2 to TRBJ2-4; D could derive from TRBD1 or TRBD2 (5 bases each). Trimming took 3 bases from V and 8 from J, leaving 8 bases between them. Germline CDR1 and CDR2: SNHLY and FYNNEI. This CDR3 contains 12 residues. The CDR3 sequence is CASSDRDHIQYF. CDR3 sequence (DNA): TGTGCCAGCAGTGACAGGGACCACATTCAGTACTTC.

This sequence joins TRBV4-1 and TRBJ2-1, with TRBD2 identical over 9 bases. Germline V gene lookup returns CDR1 MGHRA and CDR2 YSYEKL. The CDR3 is 19 residues long. V lost 0 bases, J lost 5 bases, and 14 bases stayed unmatched. CDR3 coding DNA: TGCGCCAGCAGCCAAGAAGATAGCGGGGGCCTACTTGAAGACAATGAGCAGTTCTTC. This encodes CASSQEDSGGLLEDNEQFF.

This clonotype was detected ten times or more. This rearrangement joins TRBV9 to TRBJ1-1; D is undetermined. Trimming pared 0 bases from V and 1 base from J, leaving 10 bases between. Germline CDR1 is SGDLS and CDR2 is YYNGEE. This CDR3 comprises 15 residues. Here the CDR3 reads CASSVGAAKNTEAFF. CDR3 nucleotide sequence: TGTGCCAGCAGCGTAGGGGCAGCCAAGAACACTGAAGCTTTCTTT. The complete variable domain, with remaining parts taken from reference TRBV9 and TRBJ1-1, reads DSGVTQTPKHLITATGQRVTLRCSPRSGDLSVYWYQQSLDQGLQFLIQYYNGEERAKGNILERFSAQQFPDLHSELNLSSLELGDSALYFCASSVGAAKNTEAFFGQGTRLTVV.

This clonotype was seen many times. This chain joins TRBV5-1 and TRBJ2-7, with no clear D. In germline, CDR1 is SGHRS, CDR2 YFSETQ. The CDR3 length is 15 residues. Deletions cut 0 bases from V and 0 bases from J, with 10 bases between. Here the CDR3 reads CASSLEGVSSYEQYF. The CDR3 DNA sequence: TGCGCCAGCAGCTTGGAGGGCGTCAGCTCCTACGAGCAGTACTTC.

This clonotype was counted ten times or more. This sequence joins TRBV18 and TRBJ1-2, with 7 positions matching TRBD1. The trim removed 3 bases at V and 7 bases at J, leaving 11 bases unmatched. The germline V gene encodes CDR1 KGHSH and CDR2 LQKENI. This CDR3 is 15 amino acids long. The CDR3 bases are TGTGCCAGCTCACCCTGGACAGGAGAATTGACTGGCTACACCTTC. It codes for CASSPWTGELTGYTF.

This clonotype occurred many times. This chain links TRBV9 with TRBJ1-5; tentatively, D is TRBD1 (6 bases). Trimming took 3 bases from V and 6 from J, leaving 10 bases between them. Germline V CDR1 and CDR2: SGDLS, YYNGEE. The CDR3 extends over 13 amino acids. CDR3: CASSGEGGQPQHF. The CDR3, as DNA: TGTGCCAGCAGCGGAGAGGGGGGTCAGCCCCAGCATTTT.

This rearrangement joins TRBV5-1 to TRBJ1-5; D remains unclear. CDR1 and CDR2 (germline): SGHRS, YFSETQ. Trimming shortened V by 1 base and J by 0 bases, and 8 bases separated the two germline ends. There are 15 residues in the CDR3. The CDR3 bases are TGCGCCAGCAGCTTGTCGGGGAATAGCAATCAGCCCCAGCATTTT. Translated: CASSLSGNSNQPQHF.